These T cell receptor beta chains were read from a single sample in a study of T cells after yellow fever vaccination. One entry per CDR3 protein results from TCRdb running MiXCR on the 5' RACE reads. The sample includes around 310,000 distinct CDR3 sequences, 3% to 4.5% of them seen just once. The sequencing here drew on PBMCs, taken 5 days after the yellow fever booster vaccination. These TCRs come from a man in his late teens or twenties who received the YFV17D yellow fever vaccine. Each CDR3 is given with its conserved first and last residue. The D gene is left open where the match is weak. Not every row has a clone size; where given, it reads once, few, many or a size class.

DNA: TGCGCCAGCAGCTCCGTCCGCCGAGGACAGGGAGAGACCCAGTACTTC
CDR3: CASSSVRRGQGETQYF
J: TRBJ2-5
D: TRBD1
size: many
V: TRBV5-1

DNA: TGTGCCAGCAGTTACTCGCTGGGAGCCTCCTACGAGCAGTACTTC
CDR3: CASSYSLGASYEQYF
J: TRBJ2-7
D: NA
size: few
V: TRBV6-5

DNA: TGTGCCAGCAGCCACCCCCGGACCAACAATGAGCAGTTCTTC
CDR3: CASSHPRTNNEQFF
J: TRBJ2-1
D: NA
size: NA
V: TRBV5-6

DNA: TGTGCCAGCAGCCAAGTAGGGGGAGTCGGGGAGCTGTTTTTT
CDR3: CASSQVGGVGELFF
J: TRBJ2-2
D: NA
size: NA
V: TRBV14

DNA: TGTGCCAGCAGCCTGGCTTACCCAGGCTTCATGAACACTGAAGCTTTCTTT
CDR3: CASSLAYPGFMNTEAFF
J: TRBJ1-1
D: NA
size: few
V: TRBV3-1

DNA: TGCGCCAGCAGCCCCCGACGGACAGGGGGCCCGGAGCAGTACTTC
CDR3: CASSPRRTGGPEQYF
J: TRBJ2-7
D: TRBD1
size: few
V: TRBV4-1

DNA: TGCGCCAGCAGCCAAGGACTATCCTACACAGATACGCAGTATTTT
CDR3: CASSQGLSYTDTQYF
J: TRBJ2-3
D: NA
size: NA
V: TRBV4-3

DNA: TGTGCCAGCAGCCCCCCAGGGCCTAATGGCTACACCTTC
CDR3: CASSPPGPNGYTF
J: TRBJ1-2
D: NA
size: many
V: TRBV7-9

DNA: TGTGCCAGCAGTTTAGCGGGTAATCTAATCGATACGCAGTATTTT
CDR3: CASSLAGNLIDTQYF
J: TRBJ2-3
D: NA
size: few
V: TRBV12-3/TRBV12-4

DNA: TGTGCCAGCAGCGCCGCATGGGGATACGGGGAGCTGTTTTTT
CDR3: CASSAAWGYGELFF
J: TRBJ2-2
D: NA
size: many
V: TRBV5-5

DNA: TGCAGTGCTGGTAACCCGACCGGGACCACAGATACGCAGTATTTT
CDR3: CSAGNPTGTTDTQYF
J: TRBJ2-3
D: NA
size: many
V: TRBV20-1

DNA: TGCAGTGCTATCACCGGGGGGGGTGAAGATACGCAGTATTTT
CDR3: CSAITGGGEDTQYF
J: TRBJ2-3
D: TRBD2
size: NA
V: TRBV20-1

DNA: TGCAGCGCCCTGGGGGGTTCCCCTAGTGAGCAGTTCTTC
CDR3: CSALGGSPSEQFF
J: TRBJ2-1
D: NA
size: many
V: TRBV20-1

DNA: TGTGCCAGCAGGATTTTTGGTCAGCCCCAGCATTTT
CDR3: CASRIFGQPQHF
J: TRBJ1-5
D: NA
size: few
V: TRBV28